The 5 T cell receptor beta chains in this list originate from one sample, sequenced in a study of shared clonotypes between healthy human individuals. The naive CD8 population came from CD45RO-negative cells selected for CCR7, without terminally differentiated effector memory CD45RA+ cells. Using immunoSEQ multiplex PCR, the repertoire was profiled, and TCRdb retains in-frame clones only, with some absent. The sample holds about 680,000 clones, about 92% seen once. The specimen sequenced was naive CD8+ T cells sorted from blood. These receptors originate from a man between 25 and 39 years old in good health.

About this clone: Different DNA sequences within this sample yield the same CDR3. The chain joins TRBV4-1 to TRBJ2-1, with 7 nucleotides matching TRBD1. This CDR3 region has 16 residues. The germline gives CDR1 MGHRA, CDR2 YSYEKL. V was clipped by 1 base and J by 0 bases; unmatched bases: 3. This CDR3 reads CASSQVGGSSYNEQFF. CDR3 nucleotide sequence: TGCGCCAGCAGCCAAGTAGGGGGCTCCTCCTACAATGAGCAGTTCTTC.

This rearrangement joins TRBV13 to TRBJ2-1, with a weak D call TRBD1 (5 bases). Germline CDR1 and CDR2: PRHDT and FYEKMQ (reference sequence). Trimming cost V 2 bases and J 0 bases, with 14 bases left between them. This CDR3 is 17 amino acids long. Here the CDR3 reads CASSLQGTATSYNEQFF. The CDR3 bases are TGTGCCAGCAGCTTACAGGGTACGGCCACCTCCTACAATGAGCAGTTCTTC.

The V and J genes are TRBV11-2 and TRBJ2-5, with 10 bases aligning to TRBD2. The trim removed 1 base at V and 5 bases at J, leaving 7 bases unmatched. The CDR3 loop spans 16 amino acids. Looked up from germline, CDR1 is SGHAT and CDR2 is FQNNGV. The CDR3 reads CASSLGLAGAWETQYF. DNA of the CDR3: TGTGCCAGCAGCTTAGGGCTAGCGGGAGCGTGGGAGACCCAGTACTTC.

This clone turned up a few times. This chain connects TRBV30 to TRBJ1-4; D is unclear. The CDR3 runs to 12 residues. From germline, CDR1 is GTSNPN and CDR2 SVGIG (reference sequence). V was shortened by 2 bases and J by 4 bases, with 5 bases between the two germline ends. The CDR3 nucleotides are TGTGCCTGGAGTCGGAGTAATGAAAAACTGTTTTTT. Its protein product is CAWSRSNEKLFF.

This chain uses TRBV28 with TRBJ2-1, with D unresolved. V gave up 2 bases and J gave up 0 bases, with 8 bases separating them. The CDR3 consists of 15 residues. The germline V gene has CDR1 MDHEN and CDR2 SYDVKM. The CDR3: CASSLATSSYNEQFF. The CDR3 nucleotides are TGTGCCAGCAGTTTAGCAACCAGCTCCTACAATGAGCAGTTCTTC.